This T cell receptor (beta chain) is drawn from a study of blood T cell repertoires in COVID-19. Study summary: There were acute and convalescent COVID-19 samples, and they came from the United States, Italy and Spain. The cDNA or gDNA used as material had been derived from T cells, B-cell-depleted T cells, or PBMCs.

In the source study's methods: Cell counts per sample came from amplifying reference gene primers. The repertoire was sequenced with immunoSEQ multiplex PCR; TCRdb's copy has only in-frame clones and lacks some. The V and J calls and clone size are taken from that table; D and trimming were inferred from the DNA. The table records around 270,000 clones, roughly nine tenths of them present only once. V lost 5 bases to trimming and J lost 1 base; unmatched junction nucleotides: 9. Germline lookup yields CDR1 LNHDA and CDR2 SQIVND (reference sequence). CDR3 length: 17 amino acids. This TCR was sampled from a man aged 55 to 70 who had recovered from COVID-19. J is TRBJ2-5 and V is TRBV19; 11 bases match TRBD2. The material sequenced was peripheral blood. CDR3 protein: CASSLIAGGTFQETQYF. The CDR3 DNA reads as TGTGCCAGTAGTTTAATAGCGGGGGGGACGTTCCAAGAGACCCAGTACTTC.